This T cell receptor beta chain was identified during a study of PD-1 blockade in classical Hodgkin lymphoma. A single count supports this clone. This table comes from immunoSEQ multiplex PCR, and its TCRdb copy is limited to in-frame clones, with some not included. The table records approximately 84,000 clones, over 80% of them present only once. Regarding time point: cycle 4 day 1 (C4D1), after 6 weeks of nivolumab. With no exception, relapse followed autologous stem cell transplantation in all patients, and brentuximab vedotin exposure varied. Per the germline V gene, CDR1 is LNHDA and CDR2 is SQIVND (reference sequence). This CDR3 comprises 15 residues. The germline V and J ends were trimmed by 3 bases and 0 bases, with 11 bases remaining between them.

The receptor's source is a human donor with classical Hodgkin lymphoma. Material: peripheral blood mononuclear cells (PBMCs), obtained before the fourth cycle of nivolumab. The V gene is TRBV19, the J gene TRBJ1-2; D is unresolved. Here the CDR3 DNA reads TGTGCCAGTAGTATGACCCAGGAGTCTAACTATGGCTACACCTTC. It encodes CASSMTQESNYGYTF.